The 17 T cell receptor beta chains below come from one sample, sequenced in a study of beta chain features in type 1 diabetes. Expressed TCRB transcripts got sequenced, as all isolated RNA was reverse transcribed. Libraries were prepared by immunoSEQ multiplex PCR; TCRdb keeps only in-frame clonotypes and omits some of them. Of hundreds of thousands of clones listed, roughly 16% are singletons. Material: naive CD4+ T cells from blood. The receptors were sampled from a man aged 18-30 years in good health.

This clone came up a few times. The chain links TRBV7-9 to TRBJ2-6; possibly TRBD1 for D (6 bases). The CDR3 has 16 residues. CDR1 and CDR2 (germline): SEHNR, FQNEAQ (reference sequence). With 5 bases removed from V and 0 bases from J, the gap between germline ends came to 11 bases. For the CDR3, the DNA is TGTGCCAGCAGCCGACAGGCCCCCTCTGGGGCCAACGTCCTGACTTTC. Translating it yields CASSRQAPSGANVLTF.

This clone occurred a few times. The gene calls are TRBV7-2 and TRBJ2-7, with D perhaps TRBD2 (5 bases). The ends were cut back, 0 bases at V and 12 bases at J, with 15 bases in the middle. The V gene's germline CDR1 is SGHTA and CDR2 FQGNSA. The CDR3 extends over 13 amino acids. In DNA, the CDR3 is TGTGCCAGCAGCTTAGCGGAGCGGAATCGGTGGTACTTC. Translating gives CASSLAERNRWYF.

This clone was seen a few times. This rearrangement joins TRBV5-1 to TRBJ2-3, with 9 nucleotides matching TRBD1. The CDR3 is 14 residues long. Trimming took 4 bases from V and 5 from J; bases not matched to a gene: 5. Per germline, CDR1 SGHRS and CDR2 YFSETQ. The CDR3 loop reads CASSLEGQGDTQYF. The CDR3 DNA reads as TGCGCCAGCAGCCTGGAGGGACAGGGAGATACGCAGTATTTT. Drawing the rest from reference TRBV5-1 and TRBJ2-3, the complete variable domain is KAGVTQTPRYLIKTRGQQVTLSCSPISGHRSVSWYQQTPGQGLQFLFEYFSETQRNKGNFPGRFSGRQFSNSRSEMNVSTLELGDSALYLCASSLEGQGDTQYFGPGTRLTVL.

V gene TRBV7-2 combines with J gene TRBJ1-3; 7 bases map to TRBD1. The CDR3 loop spans 14 amino acids. The V and J ends lost 1 base and 7 bases, in that order; junction bases with no gene match: 4. Germline V CDR1 and CDR2: SGHTA, FQGNSA. For the CDR3, the DNA is TGTGCCAGCAGCTTAGAAAGCAGGGGGAACACCATATATTTT. Translating it yields CASSLESRGNTIYF.

This clone was detected only a few times. V is TRBV5-6 and J is TRBJ2-5; D remains ambiguous. Trimming took 2 bases from V and 13 from J, leaving 18 bases between them. This CDR3 is built from 13 residues. Germline V gene lookup returns CDR1 SGHDT and CDR2 YYEEEE. In DNA form, the CDR3 reads TGTGCCAGCAGCTTAAGTTCTATGGGCCGGCCGTACTTC. Protein: CASSLSSMGRPYF.

This clone was found a few times. This chain uses TRBV7-2 with TRBJ2-7, with 11 bases matching TRBD2. Germline lookup yields CDR1 SGHTA and CDR2 FQGNSA. The CDR3 covers 17 residues. V shed 1 base and J 2 bases; nucleotides not matched to a gene: 7. CDR3 loop: CASSLDLSGRAAYEQYF. CDR3 nucleotide sequence: TGTGCCAGCAGCTTAGACCTTAGCGGGAGGGCGGCCTACGAGCAGTACTTC.

This chain uses TRBV6-6 with TRBJ2-4, with D tentatively TRBD1 (5 bases). Germline lookup yields CDR1 MNHNY and CDR2 SVGAGI (reference sequence). Trimming left V 7 bases short and J 1 base short, with 14 bases between. The length of the CDR3 is 15 residues. In DNA, the CDR3 is TGTGCCAGCACCTACAGGTTACTTGCCAAAAACATTCAGTACTTC. Translating it yields CASTYRLLAKNIQYF.

The chain couples TRBV7-8 to TRBJ2-4, with TRBD1 matching 8 bases. CDR3 size: 17 residues. V dropped 1 base and J dropped 0; count of bases not matched to a gene: 5. Germline CDR1 SGHVS, CDR2 FQNEAQ. CDR3 in DNA: TGTGCCAGCAGCTTAGGCAGGGGGCTTTCAGCCAAAAACATTCAGTACTTC. This sequence encodes CASSLGRGLSAKNIQYF.

This clone turned up a few times. The gene calls are TRBV28 and TRBJ1-5; D gene uncertain. Trimming removed 3 bases at V and 0 bases at J, with 6 bases between. This CDR3 comprises 14 residues. The germline gives CDR1 MDHEN, CDR2 SYDVKM. DNA for the CDR3: TGTGCCAGCAGTTTTGTAGATAGCAATCAGCCCCAGCATTTT. Its translation is CASSFVDSNQPQHF. Based on the CDR3 plus reference TRBV28 and TRBJ1-5, the full variable domain is DVKVTQSSRYLVKRTGEKVFLECVQDMDHENMFWYRQDPGLGLRLIYFSYDVKMKEKGDIPEGYSVSREKKERFSLILESASTNQTSMYLCASSFVDSNQPQHFGDGTRLSIL.

The rearrangement links TRBV7-9 to TRBJ1-5, with 9 bases that match TRBD1. This CDR3 has 19 amino acids. V gave up 1 base and J gave up 2 bases; unmatched junction bases: 12. Germline CDR1 reads SEHNR; CDR2 reads FQNEAQ (reference sequence). In DNA form, the CDR3 reads TGTGCCAGCAGCTTAGTATCCGGGACAGGGTATCTTGGCAATCAGCCCCAGCATTTT. Protein: CASSLVSGTGYLGNQPQHF.

This clone has only a few counts. This chain links TRBV28 with TRBJ2-4; no clear D gene. Trimming cost V 8 bases and J 4 bases, with 12 bases left between them. Germline V lookup: CDR1 MDHEN, CDR2 SYDVKM. This CDR3 comprises 13 residues. Here the CDR3 reads CASLPVGKNIQYF. The CDR3 DNA sequence: TGTGCCAGCTTACCGGTTGGGAAAAACATTCAGTACTTC.

The count of this clone is one. The CDR3, as DNA: TGCGCCAGCAGCCGAGCAGGGGGGTCAACCTACGAGCAGTACTTC. Its translation is CASSRAGGSTYEQYF. The chain carries TRBV4-3 and TRBJ2-7; a weak D match, TRBD1 (7 bases). CDR3 length equals 15 residues. V was shortened by 4 bases and J by 2 bases, with 15 bases between the two germline ends. Germline V gene lookup returns CDR1 LGHNA and CDR2 YSLEER.

As for this clone: Possible read error: a much larger clone is one base away. In nucleotides, the CDR3 is TGTGCCAGCAGCCAGAGCTCCTACGAGCAGTACTTC. It yields the protein CASSQSSYEQYF. The genes are TRBV7-9 and TRBJ2-7; no firm D call. From germline, CDR1 is SEHNR and CDR2 FQNEAQ (reference sequence). There are 12 residues in the CDR3. V was pared by 5 bases and J by 0 bases, with 5 bases between.

This clone was detected a few times. This chain joins TRBV21-1 and TRBJ2-1; TRBD2, the table's D call, lacks a check against the DNA. TRBV21-1 is a known pseudogene. This CDR3 comprises 15 residues. The DNA for the CDR3 is TGTGCCAGCAGCAAAGGGACTAGCGGCCCCAATGAGCAGTTCTTC. Translated: CASSKGTSGPNEQFF.

This clone was found a few times. The chain employs TRBV28 and TRBJ2-7; D uncertain. This CDR3 is 12 amino acids long. Germline loops: CDR1 MDHEN, CDR2 SYDVKM. The V gene lost 4 bases and the J gene lost 3 bases, with 7 bases spanning the gap. The CDR3 here is CASSSAYYEQYF. The CDR3 DNA reads as TGTGCCAGCAGTTCGGCATACTACGAGCAGTACTTC.

This clone was counted between two and nine times. J is TRBJ2-7 and V is TRBV6-1; D gene ambiguous. Germline lookup yields CDR1 MNHNS and CDR2 SASEGT. Deletions cut 7 bases from V and 1 base from J, with 8 bases between. There are 12 residues in the CDR3. The CDR3 coding sequence is TGTGCCAGCACTCGGACGTCCTACGAGCAGTACTTC. This codes for CASTRTSYEQYF.

V is TRBV7-2 and J is TRBJ1-2; TRBD1 matches 7 bases. The germline CDR1 and CDR2 sequences are SGHTA and FQGNSA. Germline trimming cut 5 bases from V and 6 bases from J; bases unmatched to any gene: 12. This CDR3 is 15 amino acids long. The CDR3 loop reads CASSAGQARTHGYTF. CDR3 nucleotide sequence: TGTGCCAGCAGCGCCGGACAGGCCCGCACTCATGGCTACACCTTC.